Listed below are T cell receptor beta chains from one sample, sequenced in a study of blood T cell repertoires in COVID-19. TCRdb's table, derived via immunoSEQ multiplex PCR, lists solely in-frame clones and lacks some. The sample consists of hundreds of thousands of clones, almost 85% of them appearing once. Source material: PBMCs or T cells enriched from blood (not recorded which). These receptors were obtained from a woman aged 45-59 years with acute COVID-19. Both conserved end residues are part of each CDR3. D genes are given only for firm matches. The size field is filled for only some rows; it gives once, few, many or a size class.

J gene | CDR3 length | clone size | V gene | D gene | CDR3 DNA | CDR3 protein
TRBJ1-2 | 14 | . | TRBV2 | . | TGTGCCACCAAACCGAGACAGGAAACCTATGGCTACACCTTC | CATKPRQETYGYTF
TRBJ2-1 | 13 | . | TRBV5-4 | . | TGTGCCAGCAGAACGGACAGTTACAATGAGCAGTTCTTC | CASRTDSYNEQFF
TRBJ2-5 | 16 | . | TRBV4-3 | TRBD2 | TGCGCCAGCAGCCCGGCCCCACTAGCGCCGGGAGAGACCCAGTACTTC | CASSPAPLAPGETQYF
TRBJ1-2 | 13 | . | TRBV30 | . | TGTGCCAGAGGGACACAAGCTAACTATGGCTACACCTTC | CARGTQANYGYTF
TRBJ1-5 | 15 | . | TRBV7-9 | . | TGTGCCAGCAGCTCCCAAGCGGGTCAGAATCAGCCCCAGCATTTT | CASSSQAGQNQPQHF
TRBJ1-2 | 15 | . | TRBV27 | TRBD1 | TGTGCCAGCAGTTTAACCCGGACAGGTCTCTATGGCTACACCTTC | CASSLTRTGLYGYTF
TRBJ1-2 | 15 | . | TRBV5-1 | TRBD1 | TGCGCCAGCAGCTTAACAGGGGGGCCGGACTATGGCTACACCTTC | CASSLTGGPDYGYTF
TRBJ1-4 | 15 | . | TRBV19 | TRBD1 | TGTGCCAGTAGTATAGCAGGGACAGGGATCCGGGAACTGTTTTTT | CASSIAGTGIRELFF
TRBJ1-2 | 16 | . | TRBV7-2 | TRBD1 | TGTGCCAGCAGCTCGGAAATGGACAGGGGGGGCTATGGCTACACCTTC | CASSSEMDRGGYGYTF
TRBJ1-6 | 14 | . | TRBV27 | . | TGTGCCAGCAGTTTCCGAGGGTATAATTCACCCCTCCACTTT | CASSFRGYNSPLHF
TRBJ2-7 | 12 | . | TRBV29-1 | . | TGCAGCGTCCGCTGGCGGAGCTACGAGCAGTACTTC | CSVRWRSYEQYF
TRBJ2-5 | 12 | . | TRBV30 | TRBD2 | TGTGCCGGGACTAGCGGCCAAGAGACCCAGTACTTC | CAGTSGQETQYF
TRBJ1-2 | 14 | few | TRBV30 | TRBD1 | TGTGCCTGGAGTGTACGAGGACAGGGGACTGGCTACACCTTC | CAWSVRGQGTGYTF
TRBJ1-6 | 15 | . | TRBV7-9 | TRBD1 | TGTGCCAGCAGCTTTGACAGGGGGCCGAATTCACCCCTCCACTTT | CASSFDRGPNSPLHF
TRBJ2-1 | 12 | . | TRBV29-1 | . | TGCAGCTTCACAGGCTCCTACAATGAGCAGTTCTTC | CSFTGSYNEQFF
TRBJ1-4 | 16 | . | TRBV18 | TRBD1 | TGTGCCAGCTCACCGGAACAGGGGAGGATTAATGAAAAACTGTTTTTT | CASSPEQGRINEKLFF
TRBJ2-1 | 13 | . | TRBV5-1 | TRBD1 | TGCGCCAGCAGGGGACAGGGATACAATGAGCAGTTCTTC | CASRGQGYNEQFF
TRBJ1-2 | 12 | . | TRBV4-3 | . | TGCGCCAGCAGCACAGGAAACTATGGCTACACCTTC | CASSTGNYGYTF
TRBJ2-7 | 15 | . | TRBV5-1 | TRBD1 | TGCGCCAGCAGCTTGGTGACAGGGTCCTCCTACGAGCAGTACTTC | CASSLVTGSSYEQYF
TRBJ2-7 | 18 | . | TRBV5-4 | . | TGTGCCAGCAGCCGCGGTAGGGCGGGGGCCGTAACCTCCTACGAGCAGTACTTC | CASSRGRAGAVTSYEQYF
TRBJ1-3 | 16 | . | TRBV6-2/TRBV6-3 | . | TGTGCCAGCAGTTACCCCCCCGACAGCTCTGGAAACACCATATATTTT | CASSYPPDSSGNTIYF
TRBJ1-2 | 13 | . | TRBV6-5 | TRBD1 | TGTGCCAGCAGCCTACAGGGGGACTATGGCTACACCTTC | CASSLQGDYGYTF
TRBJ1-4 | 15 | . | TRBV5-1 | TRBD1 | TGCGCCAGCAGCGCACAGACAGGGTTGAGTGAAAAACTGTTTTTT | CASSAQTGLSEKLFF
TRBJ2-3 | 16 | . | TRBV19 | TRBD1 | TGTGCCAGTAGTAAAATGGGACAGTCTAGCACAGATACGCAGTATTTT | CASSKMGQSSTDTQYF